Listed here are 14 T cell receptor beta chains from one sample, sequenced in a study of T cells after yellow fever vaccination. TCRdb re-called the 5' RACE reads with MiXCR, one entry per CDR3 protein. This table holds hundreds of thousands of distinct CDR3 sequences, approximately 12% found once. The sample here was CD4+ T cells sorted from PBMCs, taken 15 days after the yellow fever booster vaccination. The receptors derive from a man between 18 and 35 years old who received the YFV17D yellow fever vaccine.

The rearrangement links TRBV6-2 or TRBV6-3 to TRBJ2-7; 7 bases are shared with TRBD1. The germline CDR1 and CDR2 sequences are MNHEY and SVGEGT. The CDR3 runs to 14 residues. Germline trimming cut 6 bases from V and 2 bases from J; bases unmatched to any gene: 7. CDR3 sequence (DNA): TGTGCCAGCAGGGCGGCAACAGGGGCCTACGAGCAGTACGTC. Translating gives CASRAATGAYEQYV.

J is TRBJ2-7 and V is TRBV20-1, with no clear D. Trimming shortened V by 0 bases and J by 1 base, and 10 bases separated the two germline ends. The CDR3 runs to 14 residues. Germline V gives CDR1 DFQATT, CDR2 SNEGSKA (reference sequence). The CDR3 loop reads CSARDDGSSYEQYF. CDR3 nucleotide sequence: TGCAGTGCTAGAGATGACGGCAGTTCCTACGAGCAGTACTTC.

This clonotype was detected only a few times. The rearrangement joins TRBV5-1 to TRBJ2-3; D perhaps matches TRBD1 (7 bases). The CDR3 covers 15 residues. Trimming stripped 3 bases from V and 2 bases from J, with 13 bases between. Germline assignment: CDR1 SGHRS and CDR2 YFSETQ. The CDR3 region is CASSSQGGSTDTQYF. The CDR3 DNA is TGCGCCAGCAGCTCCCAGGGGGGTTCCACAGATACGCAGTATTTT.

A few counts support this clonotype. The gene calls are TRBV6-2 or TRBV6-3 and TRBJ1-1; D not resolved. V lost 5 bases and J 0 bases, leaving 16 bases between the germline ends. This CDR3 has 16 amino acids. The V gene's germline CDR1 is MNHEY and CDR2 SVGEGT. The CDR3, as DNA: TGTGCCAGCAGTAGGAGGGTGGGGAGCATGAACACTGAAGCTTTCTTT. Its protein is CASSRRVGSMNTEAFF.

The chain has TRBV7-6 and TRBJ2-5; D may be TRBD1 (7 bases). V was clipped by 5 bases and J by 2 bases, with 15 bases between them. This CDR3 spans 15 amino acids. Germline V lookup: CDR1 SGHVS, CDR2 FNYEAQ. For the CDR3, the DNA is TGTGCCAGCAGCACCGAACAGGGGACTCAAGAGACCCAGTACTTC. Amino acid sequence: CASSTEQGTQETQYF.

This clonotype occurred a few times. This sequence joins TRBV7-2 and TRBJ1-6; TRBD1 agrees at 9 bases. V shed 2 bases and J 14 bases; nucleotides not matched to a gene: 10. Germline CDR1 reads SGHTA; CDR2 reads FQGNSA. The CDR3 runs to 15 residues. The CDR3 region is CASSLRRTGEGSLHF. For the CDR3, the DNA is TGTGCCAGCAGCTTACGGAGGACAGGGGAAGGGTCCCTCCACTTT.

This clonotype was found a few times. The rearrangement uses TRBV5-6 and TRBJ2-3; D is unclear. The CDR3 runs 14 residues. From germline, CDR1 is SGHDT and CDR2 YYEEEE. V lost 2 bases and J 2 bases, leaving 9 bases between the germline ends. The CDR3 DNA reads as TGTGCCAGCAGCTTCCCCTATCCCACAGATACGCAGTATTTT. Amino acid sequence: CASSFPYPTDTQYF.

This clonotype was recorded a few times. CDR3 region: CASSRGEGHTEAFF. CDR3 DNA: TGCGCCAGCAGCCGTGGTGAGGGTCACACTGAAGCTTTCTTT. This chain joins TRBV4-3 and TRBJ1-1; the D is unclear. Germline V lookup: CDR1 LGHNA, CDR2 YSLEER. Trimming took off 4 bases at V and 3 bases at J, with 12 bases between the two ends. This CDR3 contains 14 residues.

This clonotype occurred a few times. The rearrangement joins TRBV7-2 to TRBJ1-1; D is unresolved. CDR3 size: 14 residues. The germline gives CDR1 SGHTA, CDR2 FQGNSA. V lost 5 bases and J 3 bases, leaving 13 bases between the germline ends. This CDR3 is CASSLSGLDTEAFF. The CDR3 nucleotides are TGTGCCAGCAGCCTAAGCGGCCTGGACACTGAAGCTTTCTTT.

There are many counts of this clonotype. V gene TRBV28 combines with J gene TRBJ2-5; 11 bases are shared with TRBD2. V lost 2 bases to trimming and J lost 2 bases; unmatched junction nucleotides: 1. This CDR3 is built from 15 residues. CDR1 is MDHEN, CDR2 SYDVKM, per germline. In DNA, the CDR3 is TGTGCCAGCAGTTTACCTAGCGGGGGGCAAGAGACCCAGTACTTC. Encoded protein: CASSLPSGGQETQYF.

This clonotype was observed a few times. The chain joins TRBV12-3 or TRBV12-4 to TRBJ2-3; D could derive from TRBD1 or TRBD2 (5 bases each). The V end was cut by 7 bases, the J end by 7 bases, with 12 bases between. The CDR3 covers 12 residues. This CDR3 reads CASTRDRYTQYF. The CDR3 nucleotides read TGTGCCAGCACCCGGGACCGATATACGCAGTATTTT.

At least ten counts were recorded for this clonotype. This chain links TRBV7-9 with TRBJ1-5, with D uncertain. CDR3 size: 14 residues. Germline lookup yields CDR1 SEHNR and CDR2 FQNEAQ (reference sequence). Trimming removed 3 bases from V and 2 bases from J, with 8 bases in between. This chain's CDR3 is CASSFGFGNQPQHF. CDR3 sequence (DNA): TGTGCCAGCAGCTTTGGGTTCGGCAATCAGCCCCAGCATTTT.

This clonotype occurred a few times. The J gene is TRBJ1-4, the V gene TRBV5-8, with TRBD1 as a possible D gene (5 bases). The CDR3 spans 17 residues. CDR1 is SGHTS and CDR2 is YDEGEE in the germline V gene. Between the trimmed V and J ends, which lost 0 bases and 4 bases, there was a span of 16 bases. The CDR3 sequence is CASSLGAQGRVNEKLFF. The CDR3 coding sequence is TGTGCCAGCAGCTTGGGAGCCCAGGGACGTGTTAATGAAAAACTGTTTTTT.

V gene TRBV7-9 combines with J gene TRBJ2-2; 8 nucleotides align to TRBD2. V lost 5 bases, J lost 4 bases, and 6 bases stayed unmatched. Germline CDR1 reads SEHNR; CDR2 reads FQNEAQ (reference sequence). The CDR3 totals 15 residues. CDR3: CASSPGGQVTGELFF. CDR3 coding DNA: TGTGCCAGCAGCCCGGGGGGGCAGGTCACCGGGGAGCTGTTTTTT.